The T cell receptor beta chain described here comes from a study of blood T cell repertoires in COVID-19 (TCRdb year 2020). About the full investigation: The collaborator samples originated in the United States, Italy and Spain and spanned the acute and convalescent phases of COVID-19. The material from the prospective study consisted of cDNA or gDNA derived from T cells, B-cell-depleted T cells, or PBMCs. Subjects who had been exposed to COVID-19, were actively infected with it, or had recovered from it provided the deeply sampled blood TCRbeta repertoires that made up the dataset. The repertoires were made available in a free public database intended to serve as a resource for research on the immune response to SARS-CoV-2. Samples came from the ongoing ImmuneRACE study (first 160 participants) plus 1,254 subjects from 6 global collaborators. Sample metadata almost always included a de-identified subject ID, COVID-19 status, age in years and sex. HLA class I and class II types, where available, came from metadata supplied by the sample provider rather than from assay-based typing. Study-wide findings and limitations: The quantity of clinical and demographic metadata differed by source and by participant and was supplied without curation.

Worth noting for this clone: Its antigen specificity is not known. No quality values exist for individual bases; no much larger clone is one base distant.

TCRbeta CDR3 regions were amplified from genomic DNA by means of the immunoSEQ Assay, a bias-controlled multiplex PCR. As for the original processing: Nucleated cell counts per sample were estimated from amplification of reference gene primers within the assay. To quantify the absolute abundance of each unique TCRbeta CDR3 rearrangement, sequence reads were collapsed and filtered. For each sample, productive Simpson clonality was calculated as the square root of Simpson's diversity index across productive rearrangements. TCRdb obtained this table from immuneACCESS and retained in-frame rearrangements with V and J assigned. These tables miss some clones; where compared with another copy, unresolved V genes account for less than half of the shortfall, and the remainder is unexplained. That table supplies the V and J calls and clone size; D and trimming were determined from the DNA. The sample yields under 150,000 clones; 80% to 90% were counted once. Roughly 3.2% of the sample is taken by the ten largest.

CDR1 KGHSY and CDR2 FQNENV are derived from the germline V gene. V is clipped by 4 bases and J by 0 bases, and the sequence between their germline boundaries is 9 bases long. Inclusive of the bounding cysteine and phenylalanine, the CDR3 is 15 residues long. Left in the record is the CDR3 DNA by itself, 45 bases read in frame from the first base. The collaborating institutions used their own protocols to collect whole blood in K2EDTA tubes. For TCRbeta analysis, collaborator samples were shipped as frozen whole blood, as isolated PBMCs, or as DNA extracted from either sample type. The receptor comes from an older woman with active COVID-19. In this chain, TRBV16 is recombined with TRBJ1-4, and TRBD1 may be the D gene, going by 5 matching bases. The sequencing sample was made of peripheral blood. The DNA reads TGTGCCAGCAGCCGGACACCTTCAACTAATGAAAAACTGTTTTTT. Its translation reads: CASSRTPSTNEKLFF.